Shown below are 24 T cell receptor beta chains from a single sample sequenced in a study of blood T cell repertoires in COVID-19. Generated by immunoSEQ multiplex PCR, the TCRdb table keeps only in-frame clones and is missing some. The table lists around 140,000 clones, around 88% of them singletons. Sequencing was carried out using peripheral blood. The source is a human donor in a cohort sampled during active COVID-19.

This chain joins TRBV19 and TRBJ2-7; 9 positions match TRBD1. The CDR3 has 11 residues. Looked up from germline, CDR1 is LNHDA and CDR2 is SQIVND (reference sequence). V dropped 11 bases and J dropped 5; count of bases not matched to a gene: 4. The CDR3 spells CAGTGFNEQYF. As DNA, the CDR3 is TGTGCCGGGACAGGGTTCAACGAGCAGTACTTC.

The V and J genes are TRBV6-5 and TRBJ1-2, with D maybe TRBD1 (5 bases). The CDR3 sequence is 15 residues long. Trimming took 0 bases from V and 8 from J, leaving 16 bases between them. The germline V gene has CDR1 MNHEY and CDR2 SVGAGI. The CDR3 region is CASSYSLSRVSGYTF. CDR3 sequence (DNA): TGTGCCAGCAGTTACTCGCTTAGCAGGGTTAGCGGCTACACCTTC.

This clone has a handful of counts. The V call is TRBV5-1, the J call TRBJ2-2; 9 bases match TRBD1. This CDR3 is 16 amino acids long. CDR1 SGHRS and CDR2 YFSETQ come from the germline V gene. V gave up 5 bases and J gave up 3 bases; unmatched junction bases: 8. The CDR3 loop is CASRVPGQGYTGELFF. The CDR3 nucleotides read TGCGCCAGCAGGGTACCGGGACAGGGTTACACCGGGGAGCTGTTTTTT.

The chain combines TRBV16 with TRBJ2-7, with D possibly TRBD1 on 6 matching bases. V shed 4 bases and J shed 3 bases, with 10 bases lying between them. The CDR3 spans 13 residues. Germline V CDR1 and CDR2: KGHSY, FQNENV. The CDR3 nucleotides read TGTGCCAGCAGCCTAGGACAGTACTACGAGCAGTACTTC. It yields the protein CASSLGQYYEQYF. Full variable domain (remainder filled in from reference TRBV16 and TRBJ2-7): GEEVAQTPKHLVRGEGQKAKLYCAPIKGHSYVFWYQQVLKNEFKFLISFQNENVFDETGMPKERFSAKCLPNSPCSLEIQATKLEDSAVYFCASSLGQYYEQYFGPGTRLTVT.

The chain couples TRBV9 to TRBJ2-5; 8 bases align to TRBD2. This CDR3 is 16 amino acids long. Germline trimming cut 3 bases from V and 3 bases from J; bases unmatched to any gene: 10. Per germline, CDR1 SGDLS and CDR2 YYNGEE. Here the CDR3 DNA reads TGTGCCAGCAGCGGGAGCGGGGGCGGGGTTAAAGAGACCCAGTACTTC. It translates to CASSGSGGGVKETQYF.

This chain uses TRBV4-2 with TRBJ1-3; the match to TRBD1 covers 7 bases. Germline loops: CDR1 LGHNA, CDR2 YNFKEQ. This CDR3 comprises 14 residues. The V segment lost 4 bases and the J segment 3 bases; nucleotides outside the gene matches: 3. CDR3 amino acids: CASSRGGSGNTIYF. CDR3 nucleotide sequence: TGTGCCAGCAGCCGAGGGGGCAGTGGAAACACCATATATTTT.

The chain employs TRBV3-1 (or the pseudogene TRBV3-2) and TRBJ2-2; 8 bases agree with TRBD2. This CDR3 spans 16 amino acids. V lost 4 bases and J lost 1; bases outside the gene matches: 5. Germline loops: CDR1 LGHDT, CDR2 YNNKEL (reference sequence). DNA of the CDR3: TGTGCCAGCAGCCTCCGCGGGGGGCAGAACACCGGGGAGCTGTTTTTT. Its protein product is CASSLRGGQNTGELFF.

The chain is built from TRBV6-5 and TRBJ2-2; D is undetermined. The germline V gene encodes CDR1 MNHEY and CDR2 SVGAGI. The CDR3 is 12 residues long. V gave up 9 bases and J gave up 4 bases, with 9 bases separating them. The CDR3 loop is CASKQFTGELFF. CDR3 sequence (DNA): TGTGCCAGTAAACAATTCACCGGGGAGCTGTTTTTT.

The chain combines TRBV7-2 with TRBJ2-3; TRBD2 matches at 11 bases. Trimming took 1 base from V and 4 from J; bases not matched to a gene: 4. This CDR3 has 16 residues. CDR1 is SGHTA, CDR2 FQGNSA, per germline. The CDR3, as DNA: TGTGCCAGCAGCTTAGGACTAGCGGGGTCGTCAGATACGCAGTATTTT. This codes for CASSLGLAGSSDTQYF.

CDR3 nucleotide sequence: TGTGCCAGCAGTGATTGGCAGAGGGATGGCTACACCTTC. Amino acid sequence: CASSDWQRDGYTF. This chain joins TRBV2 and TRBJ1-2; D is unclear. Per germline, CDR1 SNHLY and CDR2 FYNNEI. The CDR3 has 13 residues. The ends were cut back, 3 bases at V and 6 bases at J, with 11 bases in the middle.

J is TRBJ2-4 and V is TRBV19; weak D call: TRBD2 (5 bases). CDR3 size: 16 residues. Trimming stripped 1 base from V and 0 bases from J, with 10 bases between. The germline gives CDR1 LNHDA, CDR2 SQIVND (reference sequence). The CDR3 loop reads CASSIGGLLAKNIQYF. Here the CDR3 DNA reads TGTGCCAGTAGTATAGGAGGGCTTTTAGCCAAAAACATTCAGTACTTC.

The chain is built from TRBV3-1 (or the pseudogene TRBV3-2) and TRBJ2-2, with 12 bases that match TRBD2. Per germline, CDR1 LGHDT and CDR2 YNNKEL (reference sequence). CDR3 length: 15 residues. With V trimmed by 6 bases and J by 2 bases, 1 base remained unmatched. As DNA, the CDR3 is TGTGCCAGCAGACTAGCGGGGGGAAACACCGGGGAGCTGTTTTTT. Translated: CASRLAGGNTGELFF.

The V and J genes are TRBV12-3 or TRBV12-4 and TRBJ2-3; D is unresolved. The V end lost 6 bases, the J end lost 2 bases, and 6 bases lay between the germline ends. This CDR3 region has 12 residues. As DNA, the CDR3 is TGTGCCAGCAGCTACGTCACAGATACGCAGTATTTT. This codes for CASSYVTDTQYF.

This chain joins TRBV4-3 and TRBJ2-7; tentative D call: TRBD1 (6 bases). Germline V lookup: CDR1 LGHNA, CDR2 YSLEER. V was trimmed by 4 bases and J by 5 bases, leaving 24 bases between them. This CDR3 region has 17 residues. CDR3 sequence (DNA): TGCGCCAGCAGCCGAAAAGTAGTATGGACAGCGTCCAACGAGCAGTACTTC. This encodes CASSRKVVWTASNEQYF.

The chain has TRBV7-2 and TRBJ1-2; a possible D gene is TRBD1 (6 bases). The CDR3 has 15 residues. Germline CDR1 SGHTA, CDR2 FQGNSA. V lost 4 bases to trimming and J lost 4 bases, with 16 bases between them. CDR3 in DNA: TGTGCCAGCAGCTCACCGACAGGCCTACTCTATGGCTACACCTTC. As protein: CASSSPTGLLYGYTF.

The rearrangement links TRBV2 to TRBJ1-1; tentative D call: TRBD1 (5 bases). Germline V gene lookup returns CDR1 SNHLY and CDR2 FYNNEI. The V and J ends lost 8 bases and 11 bases respectively, with 15 bases between them. This CDR3 is built from 11 residues. The CDR3 spells CASGLGGGAFF. CDR3 DNA sequence: TGTGCCAGCGGGCTCGGGGGGGGTGCTTTCTTT.

The J gene is TRBJ2-7, the V gene TRBV5-6; 9 positions match TRBD1. The germline gives CDR1 SGHDT, CDR2 YYEEEE. This CDR3 region has 14 residues. The V and J ends lost 3 bases and 6 bases, in that order; junction bases with no gene match: 7. The DNA of the CDR3 is TGTGCCAGCAGCTGGAGGACAGGGGTAGGCGAGCAGTACTTC. This gives the protein CASSWRTGVGEQYF.

The gene calls are TRBV5-5 and TRBJ2-1; D gene unclear. This CDR3 has 14 residues. The germline CDR1 and CDR2 sequences are SGHKS and YYEKEE (reference sequence). V was shortened by 1 base and J by 0 bases, with 5 bases between the two germline ends. The CDR3: CASSLSRSYNEQFF. The CDR3 DNA sequence: TGTGCCAGCAGCTTGAGCCGCTCCTACAATGAGCAGTTCTTC.

The chain joins TRBV5-1 to TRBJ2-7; D ambiguous. Trimming shortened V by 4 bases and J by 2 bases, and 10 bases separated the two germline ends. The CDR3 runs 13 residues. Per the germline V gene, CDR1 is SGHRS and CDR2 is YFSETQ. CDR3 region: CASSLPGTYEQYF. For the CDR3, the DNA is TGCGCCAGCAGCCTCCCAGGCACCTACGAGCAGTACTTC.

This clone was detected once. V and J are TRBV5-1 and TRBJ1-1, with 8 bases identical to TRBD1. The CDR3 totals 15 residues. Per germline, CDR1 SGHRS and CDR2 YFSETQ. V was clipped by 0 bases and J by 1 base; unmatched bases: 2. The CDR3 sequence is CASSLGGQGNTEAFF. DNA for the CDR3: TGCGCCAGCAGCTTGGGCGGACAGGGGAACACTGAAGCTTTCTTT. The entire variable domain, with the rest obtained from reference TRBV5-1 and TRBJ1-1, is as follows: KAGVTQTPRYLIKTRGQQVTLSCSPISGHRSVSWYQQTPGQGLQFLFEYFSETQRNKGNFPGRFSGRQFSNSRSEMNVSTLELGDSALYLCASSLGGQGNTEAFFGQGTRLTVV.

The rearrangement uses TRBV2 and TRBJ2-3; 8 bases are a match to TRBD2. V shed 5 bases and J 1 base; nucleotides not matched to a gene: 8. The CDR3 extends over 16 amino acids. Germline V CDR1 and CDR2: SNHLY, FYNNEI. DNA for the CDR3: TGTGCCAGCAGTCCCCGGACTAGCCGACGCACAGATACGCAGTATTTT. It translates to CASSPRTSRRTDTQYF.

The chain is built from TRBV5-1 and TRBJ2-7; 9 bases are shared with TRBD2. The CDR3 is 15 residues long. Germline-derived CDR1 and CDR2 are SGHRS and YFSETQ. V shed 0 bases and J 4 bases; nucleotides not matched to a gene: 5. The CDR3 DNA reads TGCGCCAGCAGCTTGGCCTCCCTAGCGGGGTACGAGCAGTACTTC. Translating it yields CASSLASLAGYEQYF.

V is TRBV6-4 and J is TRBJ2-7; D is perhaps TRBD2 (7 bases). This CDR3 contains 17 residues. Germline values: CDR1 MRHNA, CDR2 SNTAGT. Deletions cut 5 bases from V and 0 bases from J, with 20 bases between. The CDR3 coding sequence is TGTGCCAGCAGTCTGAAGGGCGGGGGCCATCTCTCCTACGAGCAGTACTTC. It codes for CASSLKGGGHLSYEQYF.

The chain links TRBV7-6 to TRBJ2-1, with 12 bases lining up with TRBD2. Germline CDR1 SGHVS, CDR2 FNYEAQ. V lost 2 bases, J lost 6 bases, and 5 bases stayed unmatched. The CDR3 covers 16 residues. The CDR3 nucleotides read TGTGCCAGCAGCTTACTGGGACTAGCGGGCCCCAATGAGCAGTTCTTC. The encoded protein is CASSLLGLAGPNEQFF.